What follows are 17 T cell receptor beta chains derived from one specimen sequenced in a study of cytomegalovirus exposure and HLA in healthy donors. A multiplex PCR was run with 60 Vbeta primers and 13 Jbeta primers. Some clones are missing from TCRdb's copy, which holds only in-frame ones; the method was immunoSEQ multiplex PCR. The sample contains about 59,000 clones, just under 75% of which appear only once. Input material: PBMCs. Receptor source: a young man in good health and CMV-seropositive.

The chain combines TRBV9 with TRBJ2-1; unclear D gene. V lost 3 bases and J 0 bases, leaving 4 bases between the germline ends. Looked up from germline, CDR1 is SGDLS and CDR2 is YYNGEE. This CDR3 comprises 13 residues. CDR3 nucleotides: TGTGCCAGCAGCGGAGGCTCCTACAATGAGCAGTTCTTC. Its protein is CASSGGSYNEQFF.

J is TRBJ1-5 and V is TRBV4-3, with D tentatively TRBD1 (5 bases). This CDR3 spans 15 amino acids. The V gene's germline CDR1 is LGHNA and CDR2 YSLEER. Trimming stripped 0 bases from V and 6 bases from J, with 12 bases between. CDR3 sequence reads: CASSQEGGAGQPQHF. The DNA for the CDR3 is TGCGCCAGCAGCCAAGAGGGAGGGGCAGGTCAGCCCCAGCATTTT.

This clone came up a few times. This chain links TRBV6-6 with TRBJ2-1; D is perhaps TRBD1 (5 bases). Germline CDR1 is MNHNY and CDR2 is SVGAGI (reference sequence). This CDR3 is 15 amino acids long. The V gene lost 2 bases and the J gene lost 6 bases, with 14 bases spanning the gap. CDR3 in DNA: TGTGCCAGCAGTTACCAAGCAGGGTACCCCAATGAGCAGTTCTTC. Translation gives CASSYQAGYPNEQFF.

The V call is TRBV9, the J call TRBJ2-5, with 7 bases matching TRBD2. The CDR3 spans 13 residues. With V trimmed by 6 bases and J by 3 bases, 5 bases remained unmatched. Germline CDR1 and CDR2: SGDLS and YYNGEE. The CDR3 nucleotides read TGTGCCAGCAATCCTAGCGGTAAAGAGACCCAGTACTTC. It is translated as CASNPSGKETQYF.

J is TRBJ2-2 and V is TRBV7-9; TRBD1 matches 9 bases. V dropped 3 bases and J dropped 4; count of bases not matched to a gene: 6. The CDR3 contains 16 residues. The germline gives CDR1 SEHNR, CDR2 FQNEAQ (reference sequence). In nucleotides, the CDR3 is TGTGCCAGCAGCTTGGTACAGGGGGCGAGCACCGGGGAGCTGTTTTTT. This gives the protein CASSLVQGASTGELFF.

The chain combines TRBV4-1 with TRBJ1-6; tentative D call: TRBD1 (6 bases). V lost 5 bases and J 0 bases, leaving 8 bases between the germline ends. CDR1 and CDR2 (germline): MGHRA, YSYEKL. There are 15 residues in the CDR3. The CDR3 DNA reads TGCGCCAGCAGCGGACAGAACTCCTATAATTCACCCCTCCACTTT. This codes for CASSGQNSYNSPLHF.

This clone occurred a few times. V and J are TRBV2 and TRBJ1-4, with D perhaps TRBD1 (6 bases). This CDR3 comprises 15 residues. The germline V gene has CDR1 SNHLY and CDR2 FYNNEI. Trimming left V 2 bases short and J 8 bases short, with 15 bases between. CDR3 amino acids: CASSENPGAREKLFF. CDR3 in DNA: TGTGCCAGCAGTGAAAATCCAGGGGCCCGGGAAAAACTGTTTTTT. The full variable domain, its missing parts supplied by reference TRBV2 and TRBJ1-4, is EPEVTQTPSHQVTQMGQEVILRCVPISNHLYFYWYRQILGQKVEFLVSFYNNEISEKSEIFDDQFSVERPDGSNFTLKIRSTKLEDSAMYFCASSENPGAREKLFFGSGTQLSVL.

J is TRBJ1-6 and V is TRBV25-1; possibly TRBD1 for D (5 bases). The CDR3 length is 16 residues. Trimming left V 10 bases short and J 0 bases short, with 16 bases between. Germline CDR1 is MGHDK and CDR2 is SYGVNS. The CDR3 loop is CATRLADSSYNSPLHF. The CDR3 DNA follows: TGTGCCACCCGCCTGGCAGACAGCTCCTATAATTCACCCCTCCACTTT.

The V and J genes are TRBV4-1 and TRBJ2-7, with D possibly matching TRBD2 (5 bases). Trimming left V 0 bases short and J 5 bases short, with 8 bases between. Per the germline V gene, CDR1 is MGHRA and CDR2 is YSYEKL. This CDR3 spans 13 amino acids. The CDR3 spells CASSQDRTDEQYF. CDR3 nucleotides: TGCGCCAGCAGCCAAGATCGGACTGACGAGCAGTACTTC.

The V call is TRBV28, the J call TRBJ2-7; 11 positions agree with TRBD1. CDR3 length equals 16 residues. With V trimmed by 3 bases and J by 1 base, 5 bases remained unmatched. Germline CDR1 and CDR2: MDHEN and SYDVKM. For the CDR3, the DNA is TGTGCCAGCAGTTTGCCGGGACAGGGGGGGTCCTACGAGCAGTACTTC. Protein product: CASSLPGQGGSYEQYF. The full variable domain, in which reference TRBV28 and TRBJ2-7 provide the parts outside the CDR3, is DVKVTQSSRYLVKRTGEKVFLECVQDMDHENMFWYRQDPGLGLRLIYFSYDVKMKEKGDIPEGYSVSREKKERFSLILESASTNQTSMYLCASSLPGQGGSYEQYFGPGTRLTVT.

This chain links TRBV19 with TRBJ1-1; D is unclear. Trimming shortened V by 5 bases and J by 3 bases, and 7 bases separated the two germline ends. Germline V lookup: CDR1 LNHDA, CDR2 SQIVND (reference sequence). The CDR3 sequence is 12 residues long. The CDR3 region has the DNA TGTGCCAGTAGTGAGGGATACACTGAAGCTTTCTTT. Translating it yields CASSEGYTEAFF.

This chain connects TRBV4-1 to TRBJ1-6; D not resolved. The V gene lost 1 base and the J gene lost 7 bases, with 17 bases spanning the gap. CDR1 MGHRA and CDR2 YSYEKL come from the germline V gene. The CDR3 runs 17 residues. Here the CDR3 DNA reads TGCGCCAGCAGCCAAGGTCATCTGATCAGGAGGAATTCACCCCTCCACTTT. This sequence encodes CASSQGHLIRRNSPLHF.

V and J are TRBV5-5 and TRBJ1-6, with TRBD1 matching 7 bases. Germline lookup yields CDR1 SGHKS and CDR2 YYEKEE (reference sequence). Trimming took 3 bases from V and 7 from J; bases not matched to a gene: 10. The CDR3 sequence is 16 residues long. In nucleotides, the CDR3 is TGTGCCAGCAGCTACCGAAGCGGACAGGTCAATTCACCCCTCCACTTT. This codes for CASSYRSGQVNSPLHF.

This clone has only a few counts. The CDR3 spells CAWSELGQNTGELFF. CDR3 DNA sequence: TGTGCCTGGAGTGAATTGGGGCAGAACACCGGGGAGCTGTTTTTT. This chain links TRBV30 with TRBJ2-2; a weak D match, TRBD1 (5 bases). Between the trimmed V and J ends, which lost 1 base and 1 base, there was a span of 10 bases. This CDR3 spans 15 amino acids. Germline V CDR1 and CDR2: GTSNPN, SVGIG (reference sequence).

The rearrangement links TRBV11-2 to TRBJ2-3; 7 bases map to TRBD1. CDR3 size: 14 residues. J was trimmed by 6 bases and V by 5 bases; bases with no gene match: 8. CDR1 and CDR2 from the germline V gene are SGHAT and FQNNGV. As DNA, the CDR3 is TGTGCCAGCAGCCCAGACAGGGTAACGGATACGCAGTATTTT. Translating it yields CASSPDRVTDTQYF.

This clone was counted a single time. The chain joins TRBV4-2 to TRBJ2-7; 12 bases align to TRBD2. Trimming took 4 bases from V and 3 from J; bases not matched to a gene: 19. The germline CDR1 and CDR2 sequences are LGHNA and YNFKEQ. The CDR3 has 20 residues. CDR3 DNA: TGTGCCAGCAGCCTCCTACCAAAGACTAGCGGGGGAGTATCGAGCTACGAGCAGTACTTC. Protein product: CASSLLPKTSGGVSSYEQYF.

V gene TRBV6-5 combines with J gene TRBJ1-6; D not certain. V was trimmed by 8 bases and J by 1 base, leaving 12 bases between them. Germline V lookup: CDR1 MNHEY, CDR2 SVGAGI. This CDR3 is 15 amino acids long. CDR3 sequence: CASATPGSYNSPLHF. CDR3 sequence (DNA): TGTGCCAGCGCCACACCCGGGTCCTATAATTCACCCCTCCACTTT.